This T cell receptor (beta chain) was retrieved from a study of shared clonotypes between healthy human individuals. The study, taken as a whole, reports: Non-shared clonotypes had lower generation probabilities than those shared by all four donors. Even with large depth, rarefaction showed that sorted-subset sequencing was incomplete.

CDR1 and CDR2 (germline): ENHRY, SYGVKD. This CDR3 region has 14 residues. The germline V and J ends were trimmed by 3 bases and 7 bases, with 10 bases remaining between them. Only in-frame clones appear in the TCRdb table, and some are missing; sequencing was by immunoSEQ multiplex PCR. The sample carries some 2,000,000 clones, 85% to 95% recorded once. Comments on this clone: The antigen is not known.

Only Caucasian adults living in Nashville, Tennessee made up the donor group. The CD4+ fraction was divided into a CD45RA+ naive subset and a CD45RA-negative memory subset. The specimen sequenced was naive CD4+ T cells sorted from blood. Subset described: CD45RA+ positively selected. The chain uses TRBV10-3 and TRBJ1-6; D ambiguous. This TCR was sampled from a man between 18 and 35 years old in good health. Here the CDR3 DNA reads TGTGCCATCAGTGATCGCCTTGGGAATTCACCCCTCCACTTT. Protein sequence: CAISDRLGNSPLHF.